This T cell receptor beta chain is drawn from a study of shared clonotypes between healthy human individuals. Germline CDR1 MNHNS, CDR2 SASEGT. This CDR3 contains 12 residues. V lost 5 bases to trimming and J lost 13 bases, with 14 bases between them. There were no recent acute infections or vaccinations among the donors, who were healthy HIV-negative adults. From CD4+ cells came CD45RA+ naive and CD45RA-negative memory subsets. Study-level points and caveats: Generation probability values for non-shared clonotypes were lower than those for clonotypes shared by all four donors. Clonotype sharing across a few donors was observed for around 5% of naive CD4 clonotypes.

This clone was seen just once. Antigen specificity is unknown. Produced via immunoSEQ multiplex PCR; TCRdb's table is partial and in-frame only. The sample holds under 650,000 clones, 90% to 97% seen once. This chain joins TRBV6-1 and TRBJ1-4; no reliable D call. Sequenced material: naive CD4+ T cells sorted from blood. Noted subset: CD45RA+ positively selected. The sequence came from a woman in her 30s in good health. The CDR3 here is CASSKNLPGLFF. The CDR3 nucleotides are TGTGCCAGCAGTAAGAACCTACCGGGACTGTTTTTT.